This TCR beta chain is drawn from a study of beta chain features in type 1 diabetes. All of the isolated RNA was reverse transcribed, so expressed TCRB transcripts were sequenced. An average of approximately 3.6 million reads was obtained for naive, central memory and regulatory T cell samples. This table comes from immunoSEQ multiplex PCR, and its TCRdb copy is limited to in-frame clones, with some not included. The sample holds 250,000 to 300,000 clones, approximately 24% seen once. Trimming stripped 4 bases from V and 0 bases from J, with 9 bases between. The CDR3 consists of 14 residues. Germline V gene sequence: CDR1 KGHSH, CDR2 LQKENI. As concerns this clone: Its matching antigen is unknown.

General study findings and limits: High-TCR-expressing cells could be over-represented by cDNA sequencing. Researchers report that Type 1 diabetes patients had moderately but significantly shorter TCRB CDR3s across all four CD4+ subsets. Insertions were fewer and deletions more numerous at VDJ junctions in type 1 diabetes patients.

The chain couples TRBV18 to TRBJ2-5, with TRBD1 as a possible D gene (6 bases). Material for sequencing was naive CD4+ T cells from blood. This receptor was identified in a woman aged 25 to 39 with type 1 diabetes. CDR3 DNA: TGTGCCAGCTCACTACAGGGTAACCAAGAGACCCAGTACTTC. It encodes CASSLQGNQETQYF.